The 16 T cell receptor beta chains presented below share a single source sample, sequenced in a study of blood T cell repertoires in COVID-19. The protocol was immunoSEQ multiplex PCR, while the TCRdb copy is restricted to in-frame clones and leaves out a portion. The table shows some 50,000 clones, with roughly 85% occurring only once. Sequencing was performed on peripheral blood. These receptors originate from a man older than 75 with acute or convalescent COVID-19.

V gene TRBV11-2 combines with J gene TRBJ2-5; 9 bases line up with TRBD1. This CDR3 region has 14 residues. CDR1 and CDR2 from the germline V gene are SGHAT and FQNNGV. After removal of 5 bases from V and 5 bases from J, the junction contained 6 bases not matched to a gene. The CDR3 nucleotides are TGTGCCAGCAGCCCTACAGGGGGCGGGGAGACCCAGTACTTC. Its translation is CASSPTGGGETQYF.

The rearrangement uses TRBV5-4 and TRBJ2-2; 7 nucleotides line up with TRBD2. Germline values: CDR1 SGHNT, CDR2 YYREEE (reference sequence). This CDR3 contains 15 residues. With 4 bases clipped from V and 8 bases from J, the junction kept 11 bases outside the gene matches. This CDR3 is CASSMPTSRVGELFF. The CDR3 region has the DNA TGTGCCAGCAGCATGCCGACTAGCCGGGTTGGGGAGCTGTTTTTT.

V usage is TRBV5-1 and J usage is TRBJ2-5, with D perhaps matching TRBD2 (6 bases). Per the germline V gene, CDR1 is SGHRS and CDR2 is YFSETQ. Trimming stripped 1 base from V and 8 bases from J, with 12 bases between. This CDR3 has 13 residues. CDR3: CASSLNRRETQYF. CDR3 nucleotide sequence: TGCGCCAGCAGCTTGAACAGGAGGGAAACCCAGTACTTC.

CDR3 coding DNA: TGTGCCAGCTCACCAAGCCTGAACACTGAAGCTTTCTTT. Its translation is CASSPSLNTEAFF. This rearrangement joins TRBV18 to TRBJ1-1; D gene uncertain. This CDR3 has 13 amino acids. Germline-derived CDR1 and CDR2 are KGHSH and LQKENI. V was shortened by 2 bases and J by 0 bases, with 4 bases between the two germline ends.

The J gene is TRBJ2-7, the V gene TRBV3-1 (or the pseudogene TRBV3-2), with TRBD2 identical over 16 bases. Per germline, CDR1 LGHDT and CDR2 YNNKEL (reference sequence). The CDR3 spans 14 residues. J gave up 11 bases and V 4 bases, and 5 bases lay outside the gene matches. As DNA, the CDR3 is TGTGCCAGCAGCCTGGGACTAGCGGGGGGGCCAGAGTACTTC. It codes for CASSLGLAGGPEYF.

The CDR3 DNA follows: TGTGCCAGCAGTGATCCGGGACAGGGACGGAGCTCCGGGGGTGAGCAGTTCTTC. Translated, it gives CASSDPGQGRSSGGEQFF. The chain combines TRBV25-1 with TRBJ2-1, with 9 bases lining up with TRBD1. This CDR3 is 18 amino acids long. Losses at the gene ends were 3 bases for V and 9 bases for J; bases not matched to a gene: 18. CDR1 and CDR2 (germline): MGHDK, SYGVNS.

The chain joins TRBV6-5 to TRBJ2-1, with TRBD2 identical over 8 bases. The CDR3 runs 14 residues. The germline V gene has CDR1 MNHEY and CDR2 SVGAGI. The ends lost 11 bases at V and 6 bases at J; junction bases unmatched: 12. The CDR3 region is CAARRSGGGNEQFF. As DNA, the CDR3 is TGTGCCGCCCGTCGGTCCGGGGGGGGCAATGAGCAGTTCTTC.

The chain links TRBV6-4 to TRBJ1-1; D perhaps matches TRBD1 (5 bases). This CDR3 spans 13 amino acids. Trimming shortened V by 7 bases and J by 7 bases, and 16 bases separated the two germline ends. Germline loops: CDR1 MRHNA, CDR2 SNTAGT. DNA of the CDR3: TGTGCCAGCACCGACTCGACAGACCTTGAAGCTTTCTTT. It translates to CASTDSTDLEAFF.

The rearrangement joins TRBV10-3 to TRBJ1-1, with TRBD1 identical over 8 bases. CDR1 is ENHRY, CDR2 SYGVKD, per germline. After removal of 2 bases from V and 6 bases from J, the junction contained 11 bases not matched to a gene. The CDR3 extends over 16 amino acids. CDR3 protein: CAISERGTGGGPEAFF. Written as DNA, the CDR3 is TGTGCCATCAGTGAGAGGGGGACAGGCGGAGGACCTGAAGCTTTCTTT.

V gene TRBV19 combines with J gene TRBJ1-4; D is perhaps TRBD1 (6 bases). V was pared by 8 bases and J by 5 bases, with 15 bases between. Germline V gene data show CDR1 as LNHDA and CDR2 as SQIVND (reference sequence). This CDR3 is 14 amino acids long. CDR3 sequence reads: CASSQRTENEKLFF. CDR3 in DNA: TGTGCCAGTTCTCAAAGGACAGAAAATGAAAAACTGTTTTTT.

This chain connects TRBV4-3 to TRBJ1-6, with 12 bases fitting TRBD1. CDR1 and CDR2 (germline): LGHNA, YSLEER. The CDR3 length is 17 residues. The junction had 6 bases not matched to a gene; V was cut back by 5 bases and J by 4 bases. CDR3: CASSGRDRGLYNSPLHF. CDR3 nucleotides: TGCGCCAGCAGCGGCCGGGACAGGGGGCTTTATAATTCACCCCTCCACTTT.

This chain joins TRBV9 and TRBJ2-1, with 9 bases lining up with TRBD1. J was trimmed by 3 bases and V by 4 bases; bases with no gene match: 5. Germline V CDR1 and CDR2: SGDLS, YYNGEE. This CDR3 region has 15 residues. In DNA form, the CDR3 reads TGTGCCAGCAGCTCCGGGACAGGGAACTACAATGAGCAGTTCTTC. Its translation: CASSSGTGNYNEQFF.

The chain has TRBV11-2 and TRBJ2-3; D is possibly TRBD2 (5 bases). In germline, CDR1 is SGHAT, CDR2 FQNNGV. The CDR3 runs 14 residues. V lost 1 base, J lost 5 bases, and 10 bases lay in between. The CDR3 loop reads CASSLGTAGDTQYF. CDR3 nucleotides: TGTGCCAGCAGCTTAGGCACCGCGGGAGATACGCAGTATTTT.

This chain connects TRBV5-1 to TRBJ2-3; D is ambiguous. Germline V gene lookup returns CDR1 SGHRS and CDR2 YFSETQ. The V gene lost 4 bases and the J gene lost 0 bases, with 9 bases spanning the gap. The CDR3 extends over 14 amino acids. In nucleotides, the CDR3 is TGCGCCAGCAGCGCTGGCCTTAGCACAGATACGCAGTATTTT. Amino acids: CASSAGLSTDTQYF.

This chain uses TRBV19 with TRBJ1-6; 7 nucleotides agree with TRBD1. Per germline, CDR1 LNHDA and CDR2 SQIVND (reference sequence). This CDR3 is 14 amino acids long. With V trimmed by 7 bases and J by 7 bases, 7 bases remained unmatched. The CDR3 region is CASTTTGPNSPLHF. DNA of the CDR3: TGTGCCAGTACTACGACAGGGCCAAATTCACCCCTCCACTTT.

V usage is TRBV5-1 and J usage is TRBJ1-2; the D is unclear. V lost 0 bases and J 1 base, leaving 10 bases between the germline ends. Germline CDR1 is SGHRS and CDR2 is YFSETQ. The CDR3 runs 15 residues. In DNA, the CDR3 is TGCGCCAGCAGCTTGGGAGACACCTTTAACTATGGCTACACCTTC. Protein product: CASSLGDTFNYGYTF.